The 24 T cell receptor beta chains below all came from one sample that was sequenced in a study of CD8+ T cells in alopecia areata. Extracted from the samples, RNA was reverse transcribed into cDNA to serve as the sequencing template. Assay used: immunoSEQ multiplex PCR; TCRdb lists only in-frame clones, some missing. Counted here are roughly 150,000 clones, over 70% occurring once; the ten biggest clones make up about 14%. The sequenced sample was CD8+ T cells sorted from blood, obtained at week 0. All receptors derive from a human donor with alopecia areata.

The CDR3 spells CASSPRDRARYEQYF. The CDR3 DNA sequence: TGTGCCAGCTCACCACGTGACAGGGCCCGCTACGAGCAGTACTTC. The chain links TRBV18 to TRBJ2-7; 7 bases are shared with TRBD1. J was trimmed by 3 bases and V by 1 base; bases with no gene match: 6. CDR1 KGHSH and CDR2 LQKENI come from the germline V gene. This CDR3 contains 15 residues.

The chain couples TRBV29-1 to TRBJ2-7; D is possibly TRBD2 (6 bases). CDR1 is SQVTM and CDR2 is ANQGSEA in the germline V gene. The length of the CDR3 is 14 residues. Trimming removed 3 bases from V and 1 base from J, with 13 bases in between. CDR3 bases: TGCAGCGTTGATAGCGCTAGCGAATCCTACGAGCAGTACTTC. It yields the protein CSVDSASESYEQYF.

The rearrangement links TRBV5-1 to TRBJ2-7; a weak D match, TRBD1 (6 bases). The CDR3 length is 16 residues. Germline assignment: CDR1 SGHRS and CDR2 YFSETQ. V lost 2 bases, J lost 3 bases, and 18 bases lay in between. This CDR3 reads CASSFSQGRGGYEQYF. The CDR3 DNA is TGCGCCAGCAGCTTCAGCCAGGGGCGAGGAGGCTACGAGCAGTACTTC.

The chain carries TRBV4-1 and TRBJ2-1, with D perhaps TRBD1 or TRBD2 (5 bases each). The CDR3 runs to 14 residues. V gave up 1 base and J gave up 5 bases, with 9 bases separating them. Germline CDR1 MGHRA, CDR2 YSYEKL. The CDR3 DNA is TGCGCCAGCAGCCAAGTCCAGGGAGACAATGAGCAGTTCTTC. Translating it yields CASSQVQGDNEQFF.

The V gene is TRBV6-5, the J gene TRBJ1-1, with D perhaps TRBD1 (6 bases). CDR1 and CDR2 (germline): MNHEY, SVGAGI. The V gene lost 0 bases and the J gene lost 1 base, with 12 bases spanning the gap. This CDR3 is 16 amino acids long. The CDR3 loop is CASSYSLLDRNTEAFF. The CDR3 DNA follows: TGTGCCAGCAGTTACTCCCTCTTGGACAGGAACACTGAAGCTTTCTTT.

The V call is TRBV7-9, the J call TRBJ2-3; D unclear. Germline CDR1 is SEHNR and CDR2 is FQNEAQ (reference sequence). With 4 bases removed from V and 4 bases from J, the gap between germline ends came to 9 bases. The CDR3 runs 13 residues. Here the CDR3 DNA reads TGTGCCAGCAGCTCCCCGTTTGCAGATACGCAGTATTTT. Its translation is CASSSPFADTQYF.

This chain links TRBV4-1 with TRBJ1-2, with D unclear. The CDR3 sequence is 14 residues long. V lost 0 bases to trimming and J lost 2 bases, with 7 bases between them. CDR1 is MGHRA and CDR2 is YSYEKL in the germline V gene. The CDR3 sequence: CASSQETRNYGYTF. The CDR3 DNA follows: TGCGCCAGCAGCCAAGAGACCAGAAACTATGGCTACACCTTC.

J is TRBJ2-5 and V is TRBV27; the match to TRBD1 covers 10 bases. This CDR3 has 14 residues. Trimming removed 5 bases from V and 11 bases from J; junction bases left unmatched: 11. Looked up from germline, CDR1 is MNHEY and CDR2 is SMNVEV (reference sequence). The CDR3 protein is CASSVGTGVGEQYF. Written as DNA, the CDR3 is TGTGCCAGCAGTGTCGGGACAGGGGTCGGGGAGCAGTACTTC.

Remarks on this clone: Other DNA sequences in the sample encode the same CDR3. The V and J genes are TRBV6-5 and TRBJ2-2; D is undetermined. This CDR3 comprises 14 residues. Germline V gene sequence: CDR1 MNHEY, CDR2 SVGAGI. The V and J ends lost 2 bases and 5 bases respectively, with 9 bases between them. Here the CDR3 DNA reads TGTGCCAGCAGTTACGGATCCGGTACCGGGGAGCTGTTTTTT. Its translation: CASSYGSGTGELFF.

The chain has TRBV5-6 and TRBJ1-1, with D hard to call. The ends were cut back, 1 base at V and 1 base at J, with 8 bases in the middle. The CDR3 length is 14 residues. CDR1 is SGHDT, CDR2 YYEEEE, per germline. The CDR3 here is CASSLWGWNTEAFF. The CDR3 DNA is TGTGCCAGCAGCTTGTGGGGTTGGAACACTGAAGCTTTCTTT.

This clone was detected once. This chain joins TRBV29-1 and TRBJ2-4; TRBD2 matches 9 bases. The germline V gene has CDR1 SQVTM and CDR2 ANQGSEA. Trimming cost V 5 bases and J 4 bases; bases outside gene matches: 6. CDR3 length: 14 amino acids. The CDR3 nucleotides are TGCAGCGTTTCTAGCGGGGAAGAGAAAAACATTCAGTACTTC. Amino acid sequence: CSVSSGEEKNIQYF.

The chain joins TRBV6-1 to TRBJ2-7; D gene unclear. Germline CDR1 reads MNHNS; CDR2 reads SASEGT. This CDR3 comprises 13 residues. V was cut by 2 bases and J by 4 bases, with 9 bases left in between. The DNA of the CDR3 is TGTGCCAGCAGTGAAAGTGGAACTTACGAGCAGTACTTC. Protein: CASSESGTYEQYF.

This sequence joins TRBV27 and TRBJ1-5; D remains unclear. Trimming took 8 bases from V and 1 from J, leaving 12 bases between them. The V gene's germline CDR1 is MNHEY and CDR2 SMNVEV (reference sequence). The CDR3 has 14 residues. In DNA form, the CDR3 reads TGTGCCAGCGCCCCGGCGAGGAGCAATCAGCCCCAGCATTTT. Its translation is CASAPARSNQPQHF.

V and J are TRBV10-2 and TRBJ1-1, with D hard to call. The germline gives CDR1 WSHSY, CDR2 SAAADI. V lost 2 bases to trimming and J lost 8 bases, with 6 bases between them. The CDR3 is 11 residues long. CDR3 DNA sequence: TGCGCCAGCAGTGAGGCGGTGGAAGCTTTCTTT. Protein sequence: CASSEAVEAFF.

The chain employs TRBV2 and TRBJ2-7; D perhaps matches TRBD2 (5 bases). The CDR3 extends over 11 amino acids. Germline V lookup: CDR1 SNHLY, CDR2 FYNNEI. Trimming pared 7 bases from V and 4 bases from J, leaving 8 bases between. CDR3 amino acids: CASIRGYEQYF. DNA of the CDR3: TGTGCCAGCATCCGAGGGTACGAGCAGTACTTC. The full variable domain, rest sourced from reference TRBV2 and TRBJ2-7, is EPEVTQTPSHQVTQMGQEVILRCVPISNHLYFYWYRQILGQKVEFLVSFYNNEISEKSEIFDDQFSVERPDGSNFTLKIRSTKLEDSAMYFCASIRGYEQYFGPGTRLTVT.

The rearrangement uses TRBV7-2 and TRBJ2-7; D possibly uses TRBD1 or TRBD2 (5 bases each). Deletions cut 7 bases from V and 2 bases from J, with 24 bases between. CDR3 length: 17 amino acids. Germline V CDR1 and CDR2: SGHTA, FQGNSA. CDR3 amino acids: CASTDISVGEFTYEQYF. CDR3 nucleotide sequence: TGTGCCAGCACCGATATTTCAGTGGGGGAATTCACCTACGAGCAGTACTTC.

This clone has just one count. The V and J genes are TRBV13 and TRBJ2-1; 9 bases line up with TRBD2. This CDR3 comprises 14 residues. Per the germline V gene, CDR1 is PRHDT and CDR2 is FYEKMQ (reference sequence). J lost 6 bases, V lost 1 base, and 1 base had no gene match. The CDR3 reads CASSLETSGNEQFF. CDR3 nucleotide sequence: TGTGCCAGCAGCTTAGAGACTAGCGGCAATGAGCAGTTCTTC.

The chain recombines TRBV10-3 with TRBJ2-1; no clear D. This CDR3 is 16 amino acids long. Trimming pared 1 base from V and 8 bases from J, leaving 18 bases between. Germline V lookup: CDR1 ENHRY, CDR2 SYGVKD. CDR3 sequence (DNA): TGTGCCATCAGTGAGTTCGAGGACCCCGAAGGCGATGAGCAGTTCTTC. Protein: CAISEFEDPEGDEQFF.

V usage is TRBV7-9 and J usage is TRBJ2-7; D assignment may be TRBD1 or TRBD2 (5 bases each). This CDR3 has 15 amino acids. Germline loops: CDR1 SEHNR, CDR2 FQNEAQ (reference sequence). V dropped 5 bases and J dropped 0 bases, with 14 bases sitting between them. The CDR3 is CASSPRAGASYEQYF. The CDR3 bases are TGTGCCAGCAGCCCGCGGGCCGGGGCCTCCTACGAGCAGTACTTC.

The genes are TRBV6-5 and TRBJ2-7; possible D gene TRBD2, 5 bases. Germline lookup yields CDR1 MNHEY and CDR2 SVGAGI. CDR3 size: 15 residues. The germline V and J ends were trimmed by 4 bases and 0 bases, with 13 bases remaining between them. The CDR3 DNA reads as TGTGCCAGCAGTTCCGACTACCAAACCTCCTACGAGCAGTACTTC. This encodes CASSSDYQTSYEQYF.

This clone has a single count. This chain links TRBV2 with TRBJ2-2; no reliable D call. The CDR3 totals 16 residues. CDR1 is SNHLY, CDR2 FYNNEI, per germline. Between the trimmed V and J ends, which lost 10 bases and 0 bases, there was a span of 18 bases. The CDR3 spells CATTGGRSANTGELFF. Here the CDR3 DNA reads TGTGCCACCACCGGTGGGCGATCCGCGAACACCGGGGAGCTGTTTTTT.

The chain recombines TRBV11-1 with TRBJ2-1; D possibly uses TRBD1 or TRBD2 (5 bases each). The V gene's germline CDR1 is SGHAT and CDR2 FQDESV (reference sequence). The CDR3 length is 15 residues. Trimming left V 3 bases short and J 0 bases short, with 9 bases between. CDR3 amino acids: CASSFEGFSYNEQFF. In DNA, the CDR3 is TGTGCCAGCAGCTTCGAGGGGTTCTCCTACAATGAGCAGTTCTTC. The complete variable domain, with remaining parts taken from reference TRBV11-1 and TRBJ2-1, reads EAEVAQSPRYKITEKSQAVAFWCDPISGHATLYWYRQILGQGPELLVQFQDESVVDDSQLPKDRFSAERLKGVDSTLKIQPAELGDSAMYLCASSFEGFSYNEQFFGPGTRLTVL.

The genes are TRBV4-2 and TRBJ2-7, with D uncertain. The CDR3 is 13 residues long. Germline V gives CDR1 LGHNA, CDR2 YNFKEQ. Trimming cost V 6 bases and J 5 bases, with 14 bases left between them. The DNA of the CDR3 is TGTGCCAGCAGGCTTCTTCCCCGTCACGAGCAGTACTTC. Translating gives CASRLLPRHEQYF.

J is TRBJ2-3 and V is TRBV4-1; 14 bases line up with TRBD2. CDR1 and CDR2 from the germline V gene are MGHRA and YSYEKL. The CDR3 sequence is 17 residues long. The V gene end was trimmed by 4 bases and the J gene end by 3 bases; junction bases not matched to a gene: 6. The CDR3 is CASSLRLAGGPTDTQYF. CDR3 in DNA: TGCGCCAGCAGCCTTCGACTAGCGGGGGGGCCGACAGATACGCAGTATTTT.